Listed below are T cell receptor beta chains from one sample, sequenced in a study of blood T cell repertoires in COVID-19. Sequencing was performed with immunoSEQ multiplex PCR; in TCRdb, only in-frame clones are kept and a portion is missing. This sample carries around 89,000 clones, 72% of them seen once, and the ten largest clones take approximately 14%. The sequencing sample was made of peripheral blood. Receptors were obtained from a woman older than 75 with acute or convalescent COVID-19. Both conserved end residues are part of each CDR3. A D gene is named only where the DNA matches it firmly. Expanded clones are given a class, and other clones once, few, many or no size at all.

v_call	clone_size	d_call	j_call	cdr3_nt	cdr3_aa
TRBV29-1	few	-	TRBJ1-2	TGCAGCGTCGCGGACAACAGCTATGGCTACACCTTC	CSVADNSYGYTF
TRBV19	-	-	TRBJ1-1	TGTGCCAGTCTGGGGGCCACTGAAGCTTTCTTT	CASLGATEAFF
TRBV7-6	once	TRBD2	TRBJ2-7	TGTGCCAGCAGCTCCCTCCTCAGGGCGGGGGGTCCCGAGCAGTACTTC	CASSSLLRAGGPEQYF
TRBV18	-	TRBD1	TRBJ2-7	TGTGCCAGCTCACCAGCCGGACAGGGAATGACCGAGCAGTACTTC	CASSPAGQGMTEQYF
TRBV3-1/TRBV3-2	-	-	TRBJ2-3	TGTGCCAGCACCCTCGGGGTAGGCGGTCGCTTAGATACGCAGTATTTT	CASTLGVGGRLDTQYF
TRBV11-1	-	-	TRBJ1-2	TGTGCCAGCAGCTTAGATCCAGGGTCTGGCTACACCTTC	CASSLDPGSGYTF
TRBV19	-	-	TRBJ1-2	TGTGCCAGTAGTAGGGAGGGGACTCGAACAGGCTACACCTTC	CASSREGTRTGYTF
TRBV5-1	-	TRBD2	TRBJ2-2	TGCGCCAGCAGCCTACAGGCGGGGGGCACCGGGGAGCTGTTTTTT	CASSLQAGGTGELFF
TRBV18	-	-	TRBJ1-1	TGTGCCAGCTCACCACCGTCGGGGGGGAACACTGAAGCTTTCTTT	CASSPPSGGNTEAFF
TRBV10-3	many	TRBD2	TRBJ2-3	TGTGCCATCAGGACTAGCGGGGGGGCTCGTGGTACGCAGTATTTT	CAIRTSGGARGTQYF
TRBV30	few	-	TRBJ2-5	TGTGCCTGGAGTACGGCCCAGGGGATCGGTGAGACCCAGTACTTC	CAWSTAQGIGETQYF
TRBV6-6	-	TRBD1	TRBJ1-2	TGTGCCAGCAGTTACCCGGGACAGATTATCTATGGCTACACCTTC	CASSYPGQIIYGYTF
TRBV4-2	-	-	TRBJ1-1	TGTGCCAGCAGCCGCTCAGGACAGATGAACACTGAAGCTTTCTTT	CASSRSGQMNTEAFF
TRBV5-1	-	TRBD1	TRBJ1-2	TGCGCCAGCAGCCTAGGGACAGACTTCTATGGCTACACCTTC	CASSLGTDFYGYTF
TRBV7-2	-	TRBD1	TRBJ1-3	TGTGCCAGCAGCTTAGTAGTCCTCCCAGGGGGTGGAAACACCATATATTTT	CASSLVVLPGGGNTIYF
TRBV6-5	-	TRBD1	TRBJ1-4	TGTGCCAGCAGGTTACAGGGGGCAGGAGAAAAACTGTTTTTT	CASRLQGAGEKLFF
TRBV19	few	-	TRBJ1-5	TGTGCCACCTCCTTCGAGGCAGGGATGGGTCAGCCCCAGCATTTT	CATSFEAGMGQPQHF
TRBV2	-	-	TRBJ1-2	TGTGCCAGCAGTGATGGGAGCTATGGCTACACCTTC	CASSDGSYGYTF
TRBV5-1	-	TRBD2	TRBJ2-5	TGCGCCAGCGGTAGCGGGGCGGTTAAGACCCAGTACTTC	CASGSGAVKTQYF
TRBV5-1	few	TRBD1	TRBJ2-7	TGCGCCAGCAGCCTGGGACAGATACACGTCTACGAGCAGTACTTC	CASSLGQIHVYEQYF
TRBV6-5	few	TRBD1	TRBJ1-2	TGTGCCAGCAGTTTAAGGGACAGTTCTAACTATGGCTACACCTTC	CASSLRDSSNYGYTF
TRBV7-3	few	TRBD2	TRBJ2-3	TGTGCCAGCAGCATAGCGGGGGCTATAGATACGCAGTATTTT	CASSIAGAIDTQYF
TRBV5-1	-	TRBD1	TRBJ2-7	TGCGCCAGCAGCTTGGATAAGGGTTGGGGACAGGGGTCCTACGAGCAGTACTTC	CASSLDKGWGQGSYEQYF
TRBV28	-	-	TRBJ1-5	TGTGCCAGCAGTCTTCGGGGTAGCAATCAGCCCCAGCATTTT	CASSLRGSNQPQHF
TRBV6-2/TRBV6-3	-	TRBD1	TRBJ1-6	TGTGCCAGCAGTTACTGGGGACAGGCCCTTAATTCACCCCTCCACTTT	CASSYWGQALNSPLHF
TRBV11-2	-	TRBD1	TRBJ2-3	TGTGCCAGCATCGGGACAGGTTCCTACACAGATACGCAGTATTTT	CASIGTGSYTDTQYF
TRBV18	-	-	TRBJ2-3	TGTGCCAGCTCAGCTACGACAGGGACTTACACAGATACGCAGTATTTT	CASSATTGTYTDTQYF
TRBV3-1/TRBV3-2	-	TRBD2	TRBJ2-5	TGTGCCAGCAGCCTCGGACTAGTCGGGCAAGAGACCCAGTACTTC	CASSLGLVGQETQYF
TRBV6-2/TRBV6-3	-	TRBD1	TRBJ1-2	TGTGCCAGCAGTGGACAGGGACAGACAGGGGATGGCTACACCTTC	CASSGQGQTGDGYTF
TRBV19	-	TRBD1	TRBJ1-1	TGTGCCAGTAGTATTTCACCCACAGGGGTAAACACTGAAGCTTTCTTT	CASSISPTGVNTEAFF
TRBV6-6	-	-	TRBJ1-5	TGTGCCAGCAGTTCGGCGGCCGGGACATCACATCAGCCCCAGCATTTT	CASSSAAGTSHQPQHF
TRBV9	many	TRBD1	TRBJ1-1	TGTGCCAGCAGCGGCGGACAGGGGGCGCGAGGGACTGAAGCTTTCTTT	CASSGGQGARGTEAFF
TRBV2	-	-	TRBJ1-1	TGTGCCAGCAGTGTCGGACAGAACACTGAAGCTTTCTTT	CASSVGQNTEAFF
TRBV15	-	TRBD1	TRBJ1-6	TGTGCCACCAGCGGGACAGGGACTTCACCCCTCCACTTT	CATSGTGTSPLHF
TRBV7-9	-	-	TRBJ1-6	TGTGCCGGCCAGGACAGTCTTACCTATAATTCACCCCTCCACTTT	CAGQDSLTYNSPLHF
TRBV29-1	-	TRBD2	TRBJ2-1	TGCAGCGTTTCCCGCCAGCGGGGGGGCCGGGGTGAGCAGTTCTTC	CSVSRQRGGRGEQFF
TRBV4-1	-	-	TRBJ2-3	TGCGCCAGCAGCCAACCCGTCGGAGATACGCAGTATTTT	CASSQPVGDTQYF
TRBV19	-	-	TRBJ2-2	TGTGCCAGTAGGCCCACAGGGTCCGGGGAGCTGTTTTTT	CASRPTGSGELFF
TRBV7-2	-	-	TRBJ2-4	TGTGCCAGCAGCCGCCCGACGGACAGACTAGCCAAAAACATTCAGTACTTC	CASSRPTDRLAKNIQYF
TRBV15	few	-	TRBJ2-3	TGTGCCACCAGTATTAGTACAGATACGCAGTATTTT	CATSISTDTQYF
TRBV7-2	-	-	TRBJ1-6	TGTGCCAGCAGCTTAGCAGCCTCCTATAATTCACCCCTCCACTTT	CASSLAASYNSPLHF
TRBV6-5	-	TRBD1	TRBJ1-3	TGTGCCAGCAGTTACTCGAGGGGGCAGGGAAACACCATATATTTT	CASSYSRGQGNTIYF
TRBV28	few	TRBD2	TRBJ2-2	TGTGCCACTCGGGACTATGGGACCGGGGAGCTGTTTTTT	CATRDYGTGELFF
TRBV6-5	-	-	TRBJ1-2	TGTGCCAGCAGTCTCGACCGGACAGTTCCCGGCTACACCTTC	CASSLDRTVPGYTF
TRBV5-1	-	TRBD1	TRBJ1-4	TGCGCCAGCAGCTGGACAGGGGTTGGGGAAAAACTGTTTTTT	CASSWTGVGEKLFF
TRBV5-1	-	-	TRBJ2-5	TGCGCCAGCAGCTTGATCCGGGGGGCCGGGGAGACCCAGTACTTC	CASSLIRGAGETQYF
TRBV3-1/TRBV3-2	few	-	TRBJ1-1	TGTGCCAGCAGCCAAGATCTAGGGGACACTGAAGCTTTCTTT	CASSQDLGDTEAFF
TRBV5-1	-	-	TRBJ2-1	TGCGCCAGCAGCGTGGACGGGGGAGATGAGCAGTTCTTC	CASSVDGGDEQFF
TRBV4-2	-	TRBD1	TRBJ1-1	TGTGCCAGCAGCCAAGGAGACAGGGGGGCGAACACTGAAGCTTTCTTT	CASSQGDRGANTEAFF
TRBV2	-	-	TRBJ2-2	TGTGCCACCAGCATTTACACCGGGGAGCTGTTTTTT	CATSIYTGELFF
TRBV19	few	TRBD1	TRBJ1-1	TGTGCCAGTAGTATGTTGGGACAGGGGATGAACACTGAAGCTTTCTTT	CASSMLGQGMNTEAFF
TRBV12-3/TRBV12-4	once	TRBD1	TRBJ1-2	TGTGCCAGCAGTGCAGGGGGCTATGGCTACACCTTC	CASSAGGYGYTF
TRBV5-4	-	TRBD2	TRBJ2-3	TGTGCCAGCAGCTTATGGACTAGCGGGGACACAGATACGCAGTATTTT	CASSLWTSGDTDTQYF
TRBV5-1	-	-	TRBJ1-4	TGCGCCAGCAGCTTGGCTGGGTCGGGGTGGGAAAAACTGTTTTTT	CASSLAGSGWEKLFF